These T cell receptor beta chains were read from a single sample in a study of identical twins. One entry per CDR3 protein results from TCRdb running MiXCR on the 5' RACE reads. This table holds 1.5 million or so distinct CDR3 sequences, around 29% found once. The sequenced sample was cord blood. The receptors shown here come from a newborn girl in good health. CDR3s include the opening cysteine and the closing phenylalanine or tryptophan. D genes are given only for firm matches. The size field is filled for only some rows; it gives once, few, many or a size class.

D gene: TRBD1; V gene: TRBV4-1; J gene: TRBJ1-2; clone size: .; CDR3 protein: CASSTPGQGDYGYTF; CDR3 DNA: TGCGCCAGCAGCACCCCGGGACAGGGGGACTATGGCTACACCTTC
D gene: TRBD1; V gene: TRBV20-1; J gene: TRBJ2-3; clone size: few; CDR3 protein: CSATGVSTQYF; CDR3 DNA: TGCAGTGCAACAGGGGTCAGTACGCAGTATTTT
D gene: .; V gene: TRBV27; J gene: TRBJ1-1; clone size: .; CDR3 protein: CASSFPWVGAFF; CDR3 DNA: TGTGCCAGCAGTTTCCCCTGGGTCGGAGCTTTCTTT
D gene: .; V gene: TRBV27; J gene: TRBJ1-1; clone size: .; CDR3 protein: CASVSYTDTEAFF; CDR3 DNA: TGTGCCAGCGTCTCTTACACGGACACTGAAGCTTTCTTT
D gene: .; V gene: TRBV6-5; J gene: TRBJ2-2; clone size: .; CDR3 protein: CASSYSRQNTGELFF; CDR3 DNA: TGTGCCAGCAGTTACTCTAGACAGAACACCGGGGAGCTGTTTTTT
D gene: .; V gene: TRBV9; J gene: TRBJ1-2; clone size: .; CDR3 protein: CASSVEDTNYGYIF; CDR3 DNA: TGTGCCAGCAGCGTAGAGGACACTAACTATGGCTACATCTTC
D gene: TRBD1; V gene: TRBV28; J gene: TRBJ1-4; clone size: .; CDR3 protein: CASSFIGRDRELFF; CDR3 DNA: TGTGCCAGCAGTTTCATAGGGAGGGACAGGGAACTGTTTTTT
D gene: .; V gene: TRBV5-1; J gene: TRBJ2-7; clone size: many; CDR3 protein: CASSTLAENSYEQYF; CDR3 DNA: TGCGCCAGCAGCACCTTAGCGGAAAACTCCTACGAGCAGTACTTC
D gene: .; V gene: TRBV2; J gene: TRBJ1-2; clone size: .; CDR3 protein: CASSEQSSNNGYTF; CDR3 DNA: TGTGCCAGCAGTGAACAGAGTTCCAACAACGGCTACACCTTC
D gene: TRBD2; V gene: TRBV24-1; J gene: TRBJ2-5; clone size: .; CDR3 protein: CATSVLLAGETQYF; CDR3 DNA: TGTGCCACCAGTGTTTTGTTAGCGGGAGAGACCCAGTACTTC
D gene: .; V gene: TRBV20-1; J gene: TRBJ2-1; clone size: few; CDR3 protein: CSARAGDPYNEQFF; CDR3 DNA: TGCAGTGCTAGAGCCGGGGATCCCTACAATGAGCAGTTCTTC
D gene: TRBD1; V gene: TRBV6-6; J gene: TRBJ2-7; clone size: .; CDR3 protein: CASTDRGEQYF; CDR3 DNA: TGTGCCAGCACAGACAGGGGCGAGCAGTACTTC
D gene: TRBD2; V gene: TRBV5-1; J gene: TRBJ2-1; clone size: .; CDR3 protein: CASSFGRLAGNEQFF; CDR3 DNA: TGCGCCAGCAGCTTCGGTAGGCTAGCGGGAAATGAGCAGTTCTTC
D gene: TRBD1; V gene: TRBV20-1; J gene: TRBJ1-5; clone size: few; CDR3 protein: CSAFPGTANQPQHF; CDR3 DNA: TGCAGTGCCTTTCCCGGGACAGCAAATCAGCCCCAGCATTTT
D gene: .; V gene: TRBV25-1; J gene: TRBJ1-1; clone size: .; CDR3 protein: CASSEWDLNTEAFF; CDR3 DNA: TGTGCCAGCAGTGAATGGGACCTTAACACTGAAGCTTTCTTT
D gene: .; V gene: TRBV7-9; J gene: TRBJ1-1; clone size: .; CDR3 protein: CASSQQGVDTEAFF; CDR3 DNA: TGTGCCAGCAGCCAACAGGGCGTGGACACTGAAGCTTTCTTT
D gene: TRBD2; V gene: TRBV5-1; J gene: TRBJ2-3; clone size: .; CDR3 protein: CASSLRPRLAGTDTQYF; CDR3 DNA: TGCGCCAGCAGCTTGAGGCCCCGGCTAGCGGGCACAGATACGCAGTATTTT
D gene: TRBD2; V gene: TRBV12-3/TRBV12-4; J gene: TRBJ2-4; clone size: .; CDR3 protein: CASSLAGLAGGYGQYF; CDR3 DNA: TGTGCCAGCAGTTTAGCGGGACTAGCGGGAGGCTACGGGCAGTACTTC